The rows below give T cell receptor beta chains drawn from one sample of a study of blood T cell repertoires in COVID-19. Repertoires were generated with immunoSEQ multiplex PCR, while TCRdb's copy carries only in-frame clones and drops some. The sample includes fewer than 400,000 clones, around nine tenths seen only once; the top ten take 1.7%. Input material: PBMCs or T cells enriched from blood (not recorded which). The source of these receptors is a woman between 25 and 40 years old who had recovered from COVID-19. Each CDR3 is given without its conserved first and last residue. D genes are given only for firm matches.

j_call | d_call | v_call | cdr3_aa
TRBJ2-5 | - | TRBV28 | ASSLFGQGEETQY
TRBJ2-1 | - | TRBV3-1/TRBV3-2 | ASSQDRYEQF
TRBJ1-2 | TRBD1 | TRBV15 | ATSRSGTGGFGYGYT
TRBJ1-1 | TRBD1 | TRBV2 | ASRQGRATEAF
TRBJ2-3 | TRBD2 | TRBV7-3 | ASSPASGPSTDTQY
TRBJ1-4 | - | TRBV11-2 | ASSFRGMGNEKLF
TRBJ2-7 | TRBD2 | TRBV6-4 | ASKETSGYEQY
TRBJ2-2 | - | TRBV29-1 | SVELAGENTGELF
TRBJ1-2 | - | TRBV15 | ATSRVRDSYT
TRBJ1-3 | TRBD1 | TRBV12-5 | ASGFVPGTGVGNTIY
TRBJ1-1 | - | TRBV10-1 | ASSDGGVNTEAF
TRBJ1-2 | - | TRBV28 | ASNSDRNYGCT
TRBJ2-7 | TRBD2 | TRBV30 | AASQTSGRARGSYEQY
TRBJ2-2 | - | TRBV2 | ASSKETTGELF
TRBJ2-3 | TRBD2 | TRBV7-8 | ASSLVASGHQLSDTQY
TRBJ2-1 | TRBD2 | TRBV28 | ASSFPTSGGYNEQF
TRBJ2-7 | - | TRBV4-1 | ASSLPGARASEQY
TRBJ1-4 | TRBD1 | TRBV5-1 | ASSPMPGQGNEKLF
TRBJ1-1 | - | TRBV9 | ASSVDIQPNTEAF
TRBJ2-2 | - | TRBV30 | AWSVIRYTGELF
TRBJ2-5 | - | TRBV5-5 | ASRTIQGTAETQY
TRBJ2-6 | - | TRBV5-1 | ASSLLPDNHSGANVLT
TRBJ1-2 | - | TRBV5-1 | ASSLAGAPDGYT
TRBJ2-7 | TRBD1 | TRBV3-1/TRBV3-2 | ASSQDSTGAYEQY
TRBJ2-1 | - | TRBV5-1 | ASSPVGGSSYNEQF
TRBJ2-3 | - | TRBV5-1 | ASRTTGSDTQY
TRBJ2-5 | TRBD2 | TRBV18 | ASSPGLAGVSQETQY
TRBJ1-5 | TRBD1 | TRBV11-2 | ASSPRPTGDPPQPQH